The 21 T cell receptor beta chains given below trace back to one sample, sequenced in a study of T cell responses to AZD1222 COVID-19 vaccine. Produced via immunoSEQ multiplex PCR; TCRdb's table is partial and in-frame only. Of about 140,000 clones listed, roughly nine tenths are singletons. Here the sequenced sample was peripheral blood, taken on day 0 of AZD1222 vaccination. The receptors shown here come from an adult in good health.

This chain connects TRBV3-1 (or the pseudogene TRBV3-2) to TRBJ2-7; no clear D gene. Germline assignment: CDR1 LGHDT and CDR2 YNNKEL (reference sequence). V was shortened by 0 bases and J by 0 bases, with 6 bases between the two germline ends. The CDR3 is 14 residues long. CDR3 amino acids: CASSQDPASYEQYF. CDR3 DNA: TGTGCCAGCAGCCAAGATCCAGCCTCCTACGAGCAGTACTTC.

J is TRBJ2-1 and V is TRBV4-1; 8 positions match TRBD1. CDR1 and CDR2 from the germline V gene are MGHRA and YSYEKL. The CDR3 sequence is 16 residues long. V lost 0 bases and J lost 0; bases outside the gene matches: 1. CDR3 loop: CASSQDGTGSYNEQFF. CDR3 DNA: TGCGCCAGCAGCCAAGATGGGACAGGCTCCTACAATGAGCAGTTCTTC.

This sequence joins TRBV3-1 (or the pseudogene TRBV3-2) and TRBJ2-2, with D unresolved. In germline, CDR1 is LGHDT, CDR2 YNNKEL (reference sequence). The CDR3 sequence is 16 residues long. V shed 0 bases and J shed 7 bases, with 15 bases lying between them. In DNA form, the CDR3 reads TGTGCCAGCAGCCAAGATCTTTCAGGAGCTAGCGGGGAGCTGTTTTTT. Amino acid sequence: CASSQDLSGASGELFF.

The rearrangement links TRBV19 to TRBJ1-1, with a possible D match to TRBD1 (5 bases). There are 13 residues in the CDR3. The germline CDR1 and CDR2 sequences are LNHDA and SQIVND (reference sequence). V was clipped by 0 bases and J by 9 bases, with 11 bases between them. CDR3 sequence: CASSIDSGKKAFF. The CDR3 DNA reads as TGTGCCAGTAGTATAGATTCAGGGAAGAAAGCTTTCTTT. Filled out from reference TRBV19 and TRBJ1-1, the complete variable domain reads DGGITQSPKYLFRKEGQNVTLSCEQNLNHDAMYWYRQDPGQGLRLIYYSQIVNDFQKGDIAEGYSVSREKKESFPLTVTSAQKNPTAFYLCASSIDSGKKAFFGQGTRLTVV.

J is TRBJ2-1 and V is TRBV5-4, with D maybe TRBD2 (6 bases). Germline assignment: CDR1 SGHNT and CDR2 YYREEE (reference sequence). The CDR3 contains 13 residues. Trimming removed 0 bases from V and 10 bases from J, with 11 bases in between. The CDR3 nucleotides read TGTGCCAGCAGCTTGGAGACTAGGAGAGAGCAGTTCTTC. This gives the protein CASSLETRREQFF.

The chain employs TRBV18 and TRBJ2-5; D not resolved. There are 11 residues in the CDR3. CDR1 is KGHSH, CDR2 LQKENI, per germline. Trimming removed 3 bases from V and 3 bases from J, with 2 bases in between. The CDR3 loop reads CASSPKETQYF. CDR3 DNA sequence: TGTGCCAGCTCACCCAAAGAGACCCAGTACTTC.

The CDR3 nucleotides read TGTGCCACCAGTCAGGGAGCCGGGACGGCCAACCAAGAGACCCAGTACTTC. Protein product: CATSQGAGTANQETQYF. This rearrangement joins TRBV24-1 to TRBJ2-5, with D possibly called TRBD1 or TRBD2 (5 bases each). The V end was cut by 6 bases, the J end by 0 bases, with 19 bases between. The CDR3 spans 17 residues. Germline V gene sequence: CDR1 KGHDR, CDR2 SFDVKD.

CDR3 residues: CASRAWEPQHF. The CDR3 DNA is TGTGCCAGCAGGGCTTGGGAGCCCCAGCATTTT. This chain links TRBV6-5 with TRBJ1-5; D remains ambiguous. The V gene's germline CDR1 is MNHEY and CDR2 SVGAGI. This CDR3 spans 11 amino acids. Trimming shortened V by 6 bases and J by 8 bases, and 8 bases separated the two germline ends.

CDR3 loop: CASSFSRTERDSSYEQYF. Written as DNA, the CDR3 is TGTGCCAGCAGCTTTAGCCGGACTGAACGGGACAGCTCCTACGAGCAGTACTTC. The chain employs TRBV7-9 and TRBJ2-7; 7 nucleotides match TRBD1. Germline CDR1 is SEHNR and CDR2 is FQNEAQ (reference sequence). The CDR3 covers 18 residues. The V segment lost 3 bases and the J segment 0 bases; nucleotides outside the gene matches: 14.

This chain uses TRBV7-7 with TRBJ2-3; no clear D. CDR1 and CDR2 from the germline V gene are SSHAT and FNYEAQ (reference sequence). V was cut by 1 base and J by 4 bases, with 9 bases left in between. This CDR3 spans 14 amino acids. The CDR3 nucleotides are TGTGCCAGCAGCTTAGATTCGGTAGCAGATACGCAGTATTTT. This encodes CASSLDSVADTQYF.

This clone has only one observation. The V and J genes are TRBV6-5 and TRBJ1-5; a weak D match, TRBD1 (6 bases). With 2 bases removed from V and 5 bases from J, the gap between germline ends came to 13 bases. The length of the CDR3 is 15 residues. CDR1 is MNHEY and CDR2 is SVGAGI in the germline V gene. Here the CDR3 reads CASSYGEGGDQPQHF. The CDR3 DNA follows: TGTGCCAGCAGTTACGGAGAAGGGGGGGATCAGCCCCAGCATTTT.

The chain combines TRBV19 with TRBJ2-3; 14 positions agree with TRBD2. J gave up 1 base and V 5 bases, and 5 bases lay outside the gene matches. This CDR3 spans 17 amino acids. CDR1 is LNHDA, CDR2 SQIVND, per germline (reference sequence). Here the CDR3 reads CASSRLAGGPGTDTQYF. CDR3 nucleotides: TGTGCCAGTAGTCGACTAGCGGGAGGGCCTGGCACAGATACGCAGTATTTT.

The gene calls are TRBV30 and TRBJ2-3; D unresolved. The CDR3 spans 12 residues. Germline CDR1 is GTSNPN and CDR2 is SVGIG (reference sequence). V lost 3 bases and J 6 bases, leaving 10 bases between the germline ends. The DNA for the CDR3 is TGTGCCTGGAGGGCCCCCGCGGATACGCAGTATTTT. This codes for CAWRAPADTQYF.

The V gene is TRBV11-3, the J gene TRBJ2-3; D gene unclear. CDR1 is SGHNT, CDR2 YENEEA, per germline. Trimming left V 1 base short and J 0 bases short, with 5 bases between. The CDR3 extends over 14 amino acids. CDR3 sequence: CASSLAPSTDTQYF. The CDR3 nucleotides read TGTGCCAGCAGCTTAGCGCCAAGCACAGATACGCAGTATTTT.

CDR3 region: CASSVRTANTGELFF. DNA for the CDR3: TGTGCCAGCAGCGTCAGGACTGCGAACACCGGGGAGCTGTTTTTT. The chain couples TRBV5-4 to TRBJ2-2, with D possibly TRBD2 on 5 matching bases. Trimming removed 4 bases from V and 0 bases from J, with 10 bases in between. Per the germline V gene, CDR1 is SGHNT and CDR2 is YYREEE (reference sequence). The CDR3 has 15 amino acids.

DNA for the CDR3: TGTGCCAGCAGTTTATCCAGGGGGAATGGCTACACCTTC. Protein: CASSLSRGNGYTF. This sequence joins TRBV28 and TRBJ1-2, with 7 bases fitting TRBD1. The CDR3 covers 13 residues. CDR1 and CDR2 from the germline V gene are MDHEN and SYDVKM. V lost 1 base to trimming and J lost 6 bases; unmatched junction nucleotides: 2.

This chain uses TRBV6-5 with TRBJ1-5, with a possible D match to TRBD1 (6 bases). Germline V CDR1 and CDR2: MNHEY, SVGAGI. V was clipped by 4 bases and J by 5 bases, with 15 bases between them. This CDR3 is 15 amino acids long. The CDR3: CASSSTGTQYQPQHF. The CDR3 DNA is TGTGCCAGCAGTTCCACCGGGACACAATATCAGCCCCAGCATTTT.

The chain recombines TRBV5-6 with TRBJ1-2; TRBD1 aligns across 10 bases. V trimming: 5 bases; J trimming: 6 bases; junction bases outside the gene matches: 13. The CDR3 length is 16 residues. The germline gives CDR1 SGHDT, CDR2 YYEEEE. CDR3: CASSLPGQGLFDGYTF. The CDR3 DNA reads as TGTGCCAGCAGTCTTCCGGGACAGGGGCTCTTCGATGGCTACACCTTC.

The chain uses TRBV4-1 and TRBJ1-1, with D hard to call. V lost 5 bases to trimming and J lost 6 bases, with 19 bases between them. The CDR3 length is 15 residues. In germline, CDR1 is MGHRA, CDR2 YSYEKL. CDR3 bases: TGCGCCAGCAGCATCCGACTGGAGGGTGGAGCTGAAGCTTTCTTT. This translates into CASSIRLEGGAEAFF.

The rearrangement joins TRBV15 to TRBJ1-6, with D unresolved. V was trimmed by 0 bases and J by 5 bases, leaving 17 bases between them. This CDR3 region has 18 residues. CDR1 and CDR2 from the germline V gene are LNHNV and YYDKDF (reference sequence). This CDR3 is CATSRDLSAATNNSPLHF. The CDR3 coding sequence is TGTGCCACCAGCAGAGACTTGTCAGCCGCTACTAATAATTCACCCCTCCACTTT. The full variable domain, its missing parts supplied by reference TRBV15 and TRBJ1-6, is DAMVIQNPRYQVTQFGKPVTLSCSQTLNHNVMYWYQQKSSQAPKLLFHYYDKDFNNEADTPDNFQSRRPNTSFCFLDIRSPGLGDTAMYLCATSRDLSAATNNSPLHFGNGTRLTVT.

The chain recombines TRBV28 with TRBJ2-2; 10 bases line up with TRBD1. The germline CDR1 and CDR2 sequences are MDHEN and SYDVKM. J lost 7 bases, V lost 7 bases, and 6 bases had no gene match. The CDR3 consists of 14 residues. This chain's CDR3 is CASTLTGGGGELFF. Here the CDR3 DNA reads TGTGCCAGCACCTTGACAGGGGGCGGCGGGGAGCTGTTTTTT. The full variable domain, in which reference TRBV28 and TRBJ2-2 provide the parts outside the CDR3, is DVKVTQSSRYLVKRTGEKVFLECVQDMDHENMFWYRQDPGLGLRLIYFSYDVKMKEKGDIPEGYSVSREKKERFSLILESASTNQTSMYLCASTLTGGGGELFFGEGSRLTVL.